This record covers a single T cell receptor beta chain. This clonotype was seen a handful of times. Its antigen specificity is not known. No base quality information exists; no much larger clone differs at one position. From the germline V gene, CDR1 is MNHEY and CDR2 is SVGAGI. The CDR3 spans 13 residues, from the cysteine through the phenylalanine. Of all the DNA, just the CDR3 is kept, 39 bases in frame from base 1. V and J lose 5 bases and 0 bases, and a span of 5 bases separates them. The donors were some 39 Caucasian individuals from Russia, aged 6 to 90 years, who were systemically healthy. Each donor gave 8 to 10 milliliters of peripheral blood, collected into EDTA-treated Vacutainer tubes. Ficoll-Paque density-gradient centrifugation was used to isolate PBMCs, with at least 7 million per sample. Trizol reagent was used to extract total RNA from PBMCs, with at least 5.5 micrograms per sample. For every donor, flow cytometry on a PBMC aliquot measured the percentage of naive CD45RAhigh/CD27high T cells.

The data belong to a study of blood T cells in healthy people across ages (dated by TCRdb to about 2015). Background for the entire study: In model experiments, template switching captured about one uniquely barcoded TCR beta cDNA molecule for every two T cells. Using deep sequencing normalized with unique cDNA molecular identifiers, the study measured how TCR beta repertoire diversity changes with age. For two donors (one aged 18 to 30 and one aged 80 or older), the study analyzed two additional independent replicas of 1 million unique cDNA reads from the same blood draw. The donors were divided into four age groups: young (average around 16 years), middle-aged (roughly 40), aged (about 60) and long-lived (roughly 82). Points the paper makes about the study in general: Donor CMV infection status was unknown, potentially confounding age-related changes in expanded clonotypes. Compared with the aged group, the long-lived group had more naive CD4+ T cells, fewer expanded clones and increased TCR diversity, suggesting age selection. Observed TCR beta diversity per million T cells fell roughly linearly with age, and a significant reduction was already apparent by age approximately 41. Because profiling used bulk unsorted PBMCs, naive and antigen-experienced compartments could not be compared conclusively. Estimates of total diversity based on one million sequenced T cells were considered lower bounds and underestimates. A strong correlation was found between observed TCR beta diversity and the percentage of naive T cells measured by flow cytometry.

Libraries came from 5' RACE. TCRdb records Illumina HiSeq 2500 as the sequencer. A second PCR of roughly 6 to 11 cycles was run with a J-beta primer mix and a sample-barcoded 5' primer. A template-switch 5' adaptor carrying 12 random nucleotides introduced a unique molecular identifier onto each TCR beta cDNA molecule. Each sample yielded at least 2.5 million CDR3-containing paired-end reads. First-strand cDNA was synthesized from all RNA with the Mint cDNA synthesis kit, primed by a TRBC-specific oligonucleotide. All cDNA was treated with uracil-DNA glycosylase and then went through a first 18-cycle PCR with the universal primers M1SS and BC2_uni_R. In the source study's methods: For normalization, 1 million high-quality reads, each with a distinct molecular identifier, were randomly selected from each sample. Reads with shared molecular identifiers were discarded instead of being binned into consensus sequences. MiTCR, with a Q25 quality threshold and the strictest error-elimination algorithm, was used for CDR3 identification, clonotype clustering and error correction. A nonparametric unseen species model with Euler transformation was used to estimate a lower bound on total TCR beta diversity. Through fastp at Q25 and MiXCR, TCRdb rebuilt clones from the public reads, retaining in-frame beta chains. A single entry per CDR3 protein holds the most common genes and DNA from its merged rows. TCRdb's processing, not the authors', yielded these V and J calls. This sample has around 520,000 distinct CDR3 sequences in its table, and over 25% of those were observed once. Approximately 3.6% of the sample comes from the top ten.

This sample also belongs to another study, concerning T cells of mothers and their children. The second study, in turn, reports: Nine systemically healthy Caucasian individuals served as donors, namely three mothers together with their six children. cDNA synthesis consumed the entire amount of extracted RNA, loaded at approximately 1.6 ug RNA in each 15 ul reaction. In the second PCR, the M1S primer introduced both the sample barcodes and 2-4 random nucleotides. Over 9 million TCR beta CDR3 reads were obtained for each mother, and millions of reads were obtained for each child. Thymic selection similarly shapes TCR recombination output in related and unrelated pairs, with minor effect from inherited differences. Normalized repertoire overlap in related mother-child pairs was always slightly higher than in unrelated mother-child pairs, but the difference was never significant. With a sensitivity of approximately 93 clones per million clonotypes, no persistent microchimeric T cell clones were detected. To look for features that set related mother-child pairs apart from unrelated individuals, the researchers ran deep NGS to compare the TCR beta repertoires of mothers and children. Mothers averaged about 40 +/- 4 years of age and children averaged roughly 11 +/- 4 years. After adapter ligation was performed with NEBNext reagents, the libraries were sequenced on an Illumina HiSeq 2000 with 100+100 nt paired-end reads. Mother and child libraries were prepared a month apart and sequenced in separate runs to prevent cross-contamination. For each donor, between about 500,000 and 2,100,000 distinct TCR beta clonotypes were identified. Naive TCR beta clonotypes were estimated from low-frequency clonotypes matched to each donor's FACS-determined naive share, without sorting.

This TCR was sampled from a boy between 2 and 10 years old in good health. Sequenced input: blood. Recombination joined TRBV6-5 with TRBJ1-5, with no D gene named confidently. At the DNA level, the sequence is TGTGCCAGCAGTCGAAATAGCAATCAGCCCCAGCATTTT. Its coded protein is CASSRNSNQPQHF.